The 29 T cell receptor beta chains below all came from one sample that was sequenced in a study of blood T cell repertoires in COVID-19 (dated by TCRdb to 2018 to 2020). Libraries were prepared through the immunoSEQ multiplex PCR assay. Not all clones reach the TCRdb copy of this immuneACCESS table, which keeps in-frame sequences only. Checked studies attribute under half of the gap to unresolved V genes and leave the rest unexplained. Present in this sample are around 340,000 clones, around nine tenths of which were seen just once. Around 0.92% of the sample goes to the ten largest clones. Sequenced material: PBMCs or T cells enriched from blood (not recorded which). The receptors were gathered from a woman aged 25 to 39 who had been exposed to COVID-19.

This clone was observed once. The CDR3 protein is CASSFQGDSGELFF. DNA for the CDR3: TGCGCCAGCAGCTTTCAAGGGGATTCCGGGGAGCTGTTTTTT. The chain employs TRBV5-1 and TRBJ2-2, with D tentatively TRBD1 (5 bases). The CDR3 has 14 amino acids. Between the trimmed V and J ends, which lost 2 bases and 6 bases, there was a span of 11 bases. Per germline, CDR1 SGHRS and CDR2 YFSETQ.

V and J are TRBV10-1 and TRBJ1-1, with D possibly matching TRBD1 (5 bases). Germline CDR1 WNHNN, CDR2 SYGVQD (reference sequence). Trimming removed 3 bases from V and 3 bases from J, with 14 bases in between. CDR3 length: 15 residues. The CDR3 sequence is CASSDGRVGDTEAFF. CDR3 DNA sequence: TGCGCCAGCAGTGACGGCCGGGTAGGGGACACTGAAGCTTTCTTT.

The J gene is TRBJ1-3, the V gene TRBV11-1; no clear D. The V and J ends lost 5 bases and 3 bases respectively, with 17 bases between them. The CDR3 covers 16 residues. The germline CDR1 and CDR2 sequences are SGHAT and FQDESV (reference sequence). As DNA, the CDR3 is TGTGCCAGCAGCCCCCACCCGATACGGTTTGGAAACACCATATATTTT. It codes for CASSPHPIRFGNTIYF.

The chain is built from TRBV20-1 and TRBJ2-7; D not resolved. The CDR3 extends over 11 amino acids. Per germline, CDR1 DFQATT and CDR2 SNEGSKA (reference sequence). Trimming stripped 6 bases from V and 0 bases from J, with 6 bases between. As DNA, the CDR3 is TGCAGTGCCACGAGCTCCTACGAGCAGTACTTC. It specifies CSATSSYEQYF.

The V call is TRBV2, the J call TRBJ2-2; a possible D gene is TRBD1 (7 bases). V shed 10 bases and J shed 5 bases, with 20 bases lying between them. Germline assignment: CDR1 SNHLY and CDR2 FYNNEI. The CDR3 contains 15 residues. CDR3 sequence: CATRGSAGITGELFF. The CDR3 region has the DNA TGTGCCACCAGGGGGTCGGCGGGAATTACCGGGGAGCTGTTTTTT. The full variable domain, completed using reference TRBV2 and TRBJ2-2, is EPEVTQTPSHQVTQMGQEVILRCVPISNHLYFYWYRQILGQKVEFLVSFYNNEISEKSEIFDDQFSVERPDGSNFTLKIRSTKLEDSAMYFCATRGSAGITGELFFGEGSRLTVL.

The V gene is TRBV4-2, the J gene TRBJ2-7; 12 positions match TRBD2. With V trimmed by 5 bases and J by 1 base, 9 bases remained unmatched. Per germline, CDR1 LGHNA and CDR2 YNFKEQ. The CDR3 covers 17 residues. CDR3 protein: CASSSNRGLAGSYEQYF. CDR3 nucleotide sequence: TGTGCCAGCAGCTCAAACCGCGGACTAGCGGGATCCTACGAGCAGTACTTC.

This chain joins TRBV27 and TRBJ2-1, with a possible D match to TRBD2 (6 bases). Germline V CDR1 and CDR2: MNHEY, SMNVEV (reference sequence). V lost 6 bases and J 3 bases, leaving 15 bases between the germline ends. This CDR3 region has 15 residues. As DNA, the CDR3 is TGTGCCAGCAGGCCTCCTAGCGACCACTACAATGAGCAGTTCTTC. This sequence encodes CASRPPSDHYNEQFF.

The chain uses TRBV5-1 and TRBJ1-4; 9 positions agree with TRBD1. Trimming at V came to 0 bases and at J to 8 bases, leaving 8 bases not matched to a gene. In germline, CDR1 is SGHRS, CDR2 YFSETQ. This CDR3 comprises 16 residues. The CDR3 nucleotides read TGCGCCAGCAGCTTGGAGCCGACAGGGGGGGACGAAAAACTGTTTTTT. This sequence encodes CASSLEPTGGDEKLFF. The whole variable domain, remainder taken from reference TRBV5-1 and TRBJ1-4, is KAGVTQTPRYLIKTRGQQVTLSCSPISGHRSVSWYQQTPGQGLQFLFEYFSETQRNKGNFPGRFSGRQFSNSRSEMNVSTLELGDSALYLCASSLEPTGGDEKLFFGSGTQLSVL.

This chain connects TRBV11-2 to TRBJ2-6; tentatively, D is TRBD2 (6 bases). CDR3 size: 16 residues. Germline V lookup: CDR1 SGHAT, CDR2 FQNNGV. V lost 5 bases to trimming and J lost 5 bases, with 16 bases between them. The CDR3 DNA is TGTGCCAGCAGCCAAGGAGGGGCCCCGAGGGCCAACGTCCTGACTTTC. It translates to CASSQGGAPRANVLTF. Combining the CDR3 with reference TRBV11-2 and TRBJ2-6 gives the whole variable domain EAGVAQSPRYKIIEKRQSVAFWCNPISGHATLYWYQQILGQGPKLLIQFQNNGVVDDSQLPKDRFSAERLKGVDSTLKIQPAKLEDSAVYLCASSQGGAPRANVLTFGAGSRLTVL.

This clone was found once. The gene calls are TRBV6-5 and TRBJ2-7, with 13 bases that match TRBD2. Looked up from germline, CDR1 is MNHEY and CDR2 is SVGAGI. The CDR3 extends over 14 amino acids. Trimming cost V 6 bases and J 7 bases; bases outside gene matches: 6. In DNA, the CDR3 is TGTGCCAGCAGCCGACTAGCGGGGGGCTTGGAGCAGTACTTC. Amino acid sequence: CASSRLAGGLEQYF.

J is TRBJ2-7 and V is TRBV2; D possibly corresponds to TRBD1 (6 bases). This CDR3 comprises 16 residues. Germline V gives CDR1 SNHLY, CDR2 FYNNEI. Trimming removed 2 bases at V and 2 bases at J, with 16 bases between. The CDR3 loop is CASSESVDRTPYEQYF. The DNA for the CDR3 is TGTGCCAGCAGTGAATCCGTCGACAGGACCCCCTACGAGCAGTACTTC.

CDR3 DNA sequence: TGCAGCGTTGGGCCGTACTCCTACGAGCAGTACTTC. This gives the protein CSVGPYSYEQYF. The chain recombines TRBV29-1 with TRBJ2-7; no reliable D call. Trimming removed 4 bases from V and 0 bases from J, with 7 bases in between. Looked up from germline, CDR1 is SQVTM and CDR2 is ANQGSEA. The CDR3 spans 12 residues.

V usage is TRBV7-9 and J usage is TRBJ2-1; D is uncertain. The CDR3 extends over 15 amino acids. Germline lookup yields CDR1 SEHNR and CDR2 FQNEAQ (reference sequence). Trimming removed 3 bases from V and 4 bases from J, with 13 bases in between. The CDR3 reads CASSFGSARYNEQFF. DNA of the CDR3: TGTGCCAGCAGCTTCGGGTCAGCGCGGTACAATGAGCAGTTCTTC.

CDR3: CASSEQTGSRGTGYTF. CDR3 DNA: TGTGCCAGCTCGGAACAGACAGGGAGTAGAGGGACTGGCTACACCTTC. The chain couples TRBV18 to TRBJ1-2, with 7 bases lining up with TRBD1. Unmatched junction bases numbered 17, after V lost 6 bases and J lost 7 bases. Germline assignment: CDR1 KGHSH and CDR2 LQKENI. The CDR3 consists of 16 residues. Drawing the rest from reference TRBV18 and TRBJ1-2, the complete variable domain is NAGVMQNPRHLVRRRGQEARLRCSPMKGHSHVYWYRQLPEEGLKFMVYLQKENIIDESGMPKERFSAEFPKEGPSILRIQQVVRGDSAAYFCASSEQTGSRGTGYTFGSGTRLTVV.

J is TRBJ2-3 and V is TRBV2; TRBD2 agrees at 8 bases. Germline trimming cut 8 bases from V and 0 bases from J; bases unmatched to any gene: 10. CDR1 SNHLY and CDR2 FYNNEI come from the germline V gene. This CDR3 region has 16 residues. Here the CDR3 DNA reads TGTGCCAGCGCCGCCCAAGCGGGAGAGAGCACAGATACGCAGTATTTT. This encodes CASAAQAGESTDTQYF.

The J gene is TRBJ1-6, the V gene TRBV5-1, with D perhaps matching TRBD1 (6 bases). This CDR3 region has 16 residues. V lost 0 bases, J lost 5 bases, and 12 bases lay in between. Germline CDR1 is SGHRS and CDR2 is YFSETQ. CDR3 DNA sequence: TGCGCCAGCAGCTTGGCAGGGGAAGGGAATAATTCACCCCTCCACTTT. Translating it yields CASSLAGEGNNSPLHF. Together with reference TRBV5-1 and TRBJ1-6, the CDR3 gives the full variable domain: KAGVTQTPRYLIKTRGQQVTLSCSPISGHRSVSWYQQTPGQGLQFLFEYFSETQRNKGNFPGRFSGRQFSNSRSEMNVSTLELGDSALYLCASSLAGEGNNSPLHFGNGTRLTVT.

V is TRBV11-2 and J is TRBJ2-7; 10 bases match TRBD2. The J segment lost 0 bases and the V segment lost 5 bases, leaving 4 bases of the junction unmatched. The CDR3 loop spans 15 amino acids. The germline CDR1 and CDR2 sequences are SGHAT and FQNNGV. CDR3: CASSQGLAASYEQYF. CDR3 nucleotides: TGTGCCAGCAGCCAAGGACTAGCGGCCTCCTACGAGCAGTACTTC.

V usage is TRBV6-5 and J usage is TRBJ2-7, with a possible D match to TRBD1 (5 bases). The germline V gene has CDR1 MNHEY and CDR2 SVGAGI. This CDR3 has 13 amino acids. The V end was cut by 0 bases, the J end by 7 bases, with 10 bases between. CDR3 coding DNA: TGTGCCAGCAGTTACTCGTTTCCAGGGGAGCAGTACTTC. This sequence encodes CASSYSFPGEQYF.

This rearrangement joins TRBV5-1 to TRBJ2-2; TRBD2 might be the D (5 bases). V lost 0 bases and J 7 bases, leaving 13 bases between the germline ends. This CDR3 spans 15 amino acids. Germline loops: CDR1 SGHRS, CDR2 YFSETQ. CDR3 DNA: TGCGCCAGCAGCTTGGATCCTCTGGGGAGCGGGGAGCTGTTTTTT. It specifies CASSLDPLGSGELFF.

This clone appeared once. Other DNA sequences in this sample translate to the same CDR3. The chain joins TRBV11-2 to TRBJ2-1; D might be TRBD1 (6 bases). Germline V gene data show CDR1 as SGHAT and CDR2 as FQNNGV. CDR3 length equals 14 residues. Trimming shortened V by 1 base and J by 4 bases, and 8 bases separated the two germline ends. This CDR3 is CASSLGQVYNEQFF. The CDR3 nucleotides are TGTGCCAGCAGCTTAGGACAGGTATACAATGAGCAGTTCTTC.

The chain uses TRBV7-3 and TRBJ1-2, with D possibly being TRBD1 (6 bases). This CDR3 is 15 amino acids long. V was clipped by 1 base and J by 4 bases, with 13 bases between them. The germline CDR1 and CDR2 sequences are SGHTA and FQGTGA. The CDR3 DNA reads TGTGCCAGCAGCTTAAGATCAGGGGATAGCTATGGCTACACCTTC. It is translated as CASSLRSGDSYGYTF.

The V gene is TRBV19, the J gene TRBJ2-2; the D gene is possibly TRBD2 (5 bases). The germline CDR1 and CDR2 sequences are LNHDA and SQIVND (reference sequence). The CDR3 spans 16 residues. The germline V and J ends were trimmed by 2 bases and 0 bases, with 10 bases remaining between them. CDR3 DNA sequence: TGTGCCAGTAGTATATCGGCGGGTACGAACACCGGGGAGCTGTTTTTT. It is translated as CASSISAGTNTGELFF.

The chain uses TRBV3-1 (or the pseudogene TRBV3-2) and TRBJ2-7, with 9 bases fitting TRBD1. The CDR3 has 16 residues. Germline CDR1 and CDR2: LGHDT and YNNKEL (reference sequence). J was trimmed by 3 bases and V by 1 base; bases with no gene match: 7. Here the CDR3 reads CASSQAGGQGDYEQYF. The CDR3, as DNA: TGTGCCAGCAGCCAAGCGGGGGGACAGGGAGACTACGAGCAGTACTTC.

V usage is TRBV7-3 and J usage is TRBJ2-7; D possibly corresponds to TRBD2 (6 bases). With 3 bases removed from V and 0 bases from J, the gap between germline ends came to 9 bases. This CDR3 has 14 residues. CDR1 is SGHTA, CDR2 FQGTGA, per germline. The CDR3 coding sequence is TGTGCCAGCAGCTTTCGCGGGGACTCCTACGAGCAGTACTTC. It specifies CASSFRGDSYEQYF.

J is TRBJ2-1 and V is TRBV21-1; the D call of TRBD2 is as the table states it, not checked on the DNA. TRBV21-1 is labeled a pseudogene. The CDR3 spans 17 residues. CDR3 region: CASREIAGRPLYNEQFF. CDR3 in DNA: TGTGCCAGCCGGGAAATAGCGGGAAGGCCCCTCTACAATGAGCAGTTCTTC.

The chain combines TRBV6-5 with TRBJ2-5; TRBD2 matches 10 bases. The V segment lost 6 bases and the J segment 4 bases; nucleotides outside the gene matches: 5. From germline, CDR1 is MNHEY and CDR2 SVGAGI. CDR3 length: 14 residues. CDR3: CASRLWTSGETQYF. CDR3 DNA: TGTGCCAGCAGACTATGGACTAGCGGAGAGACCCAGTACTTC.

This chain uses TRBV19 with TRBJ1-5; possibly TRBD1 for D (5 bases). CDR3 length: 13 residues. Trimming removed 1 base from V and 12 bases from J, with 13 bases in between. Germline CDR1 reads LNHDA; CDR2 reads SQIVND (reference sequence). The CDR3 reads CASSIVGQQGQHF. The DNA of the CDR3 is TGTGCCAGTAGTATAGTAGGTCAGCAGGGCCAGCATTTT. The variable domain in full, completed from reference TRBV19 and TRBJ1-5, reads DGGITQSPKYLFRKEGQNVTLSCEQNLNHDAMYWYRQDPGQGLRLIYYSQIVNDFQKGDIAEGYSVSREKKESFPLTVTSAQKNPTAFYLCASSIVGQQGQHFGDGTRLSIL.

This chain uses TRBV28 with TRBJ2-4; TRBD2 is a possible D gene (6 bases). Trimming took 6 bases from V and 1 from J, leaving 13 bases between them. The germline gives CDR1 MDHEN, CDR2 SYDVKM. There are 15 residues in the CDR3. The CDR3 DNA reads as TGTGCCAGCAGCCGACTAACTAGCGCCAAAAACATTCAGTACTTC. Translated, it gives CASSRLTSAKNIQYF.

The gene calls are TRBV29-1 and TRBJ2-7; TRBD2 agrees at 13 bases. V lost 4 bases and J lost 2; bases outside the gene matches: 2. CDR1 is SQVTM and CDR2 is ANQGSEA in the germline V gene. The CDR3 loop spans 14 amino acids. The CDR3 region has the DNA TGCAGCGTTGCCGGGACTAGCGGGGCCTACGAGCAGTACTTC. It codes for CSVAGTSGAYEQYF.